Each of the 18 T cell receptor beta chains below was sequenced from the same sample in a study of molecular identifiers for immune sequencing clone quantification (dated by TCRdb to the late 2010s). The receptor library was made with PCR. Sequencing instrument: Illumina HiSeq 4000. TCRdb cleaned the public reads at Q25 with fastp, built clones with MiXCR and kept in-frame beta chains. Entries are consolidated by CDR3 protein sequence, retaining the most common genes and DNA. For this sample there are about 320,000 distinct CDR3 sequences; roughly 23% appear just once. The top ten constitute 0.81% of the sample. Sample: naive CD8+ T cells from blood, with Jurkat cell RNA spiked in. The cell subset or site label corresponds to: FACS-sorted CD8+CD4-CCR7+CD45RA+ naive T cells. The receptors come from a human donor in good health. Some libraries in this study had Jurkat cell RNA spiked in.

This chain connects TRBV10-3 to TRBJ2-3; weak D call: TRBD2 (6 bases). Trimming took 3 bases from V and 5 from J, leaving 12 bases between them. The CDR3 runs 14 residues. Per germline, CDR1 ENHRY and CDR2 SYGVKD. CDR3 DNA sequence: TGTGCCATCAGTGACCCCGCTAGCGAAGATACGCAGTATTTT. It yields the protein CAISDPASEDTQYF.

This clonotype was seen a single time. This may come from a read error, since a much larger clone is one base off. The CDR3 does not end in the conserved phenylalanine or tryptophan, so this is likely a read error. The chain is built from TRBV7-9 and TRBJ2-2; D is uncertain. The CDR3 covers 11 residues. Trimming took off 8 bases at V and 3 bases at J, with 4 bases between the two ends. Germline values: CDR1 SEHNR, CDR2 FQNEAQ (reference sequence). This chain's CDR3 is CASPHTGELFL. Here the CDR3 DNA reads TGTGCCAGCCCCCACACCGGGGAGCTGTTTCTT.

This clonotype was observed many times. The genes are TRBV7-6 and TRBJ1-1, with D maybe TRBD1 (6 bases). The CDR3 covers 13 residues. V was pared by 3 bases and J by 5 bases, with 10 bases between. Per the germline V gene, CDR1 is SGHVS and CDR2 is FNYEAQ. CDR3 nucleotide sequence: TGTGCCAGCAGCTTCCAGGGGTCAACTGAAGCTTTCTTT. Its translation is CASSFQGSTEAFF.

This clonotype was seen repeatedly, ten times or more. The gene calls are TRBV7-2 and TRBJ2-1; TRBD2 aligns across 9 bases. Germline CDR1 SGHTA, CDR2 FQGNSA. The CDR3 extends over 16 amino acids. Germline trimming cut 5 bases from V and 0 bases from J; bases unmatched to any gene: 5. The chain's CDR3 is CASSRQTSGSYNEQFF. The CDR3 bases are TGTGCCAGCAGCCGCCAGACTAGCGGCTCCTACAATGAGCAGTTCTTC.

Only one count was recorded for this clonotype. This may arise from a read error, as a much more abundant clone is one base away. The chain couples TRBV28 to TRBJ2-7, with D tentatively TRBD2 (5 bases). The CDR3 consists of 14 residues. Germline V gene sequence: CDR1 MDHEN, CDR2 SYDVKM. The CDR3 is CASSFREHSCEQYF. The CDR3 DNA reads as TGTGCCAGCAGCTTCCGGGAACACTCCTGCGAGCAGTACTTC.

In regard to this clonotype: This may stem from a read error, because a much larger clone lies one nucleotide away. The chain links TRBV9 to TRBJ2-5; a weak D match, TRBD2 (6 bases). Germline assignment: CDR1 SGDLS and CDR2 YYNGEE. Trimming removed 0 bases from V and 2 bases from J, with 11 bases in between. The CDR3 covers 15 residues. In nucleotides, the CDR3 is TGTGCCAGCAGCGTAGTAGGAGGGTTACAAGAGACCCAGTACTTC. Translated: CASSVVGGLQETQYF. The full variable domain, with the rest looked up from reference TRBV9 and TRBJ2-5, is DSGVTQTPKHLITATGQRVTLRCSPRSGDLSVYWYQQSLDQGLQFLIQYYNGEERAKGNILERFSAQQFPDLHSELNLSSLELGDSALYFCASSVVGGLQETQYFGPGTRLLVL.

The J gene is TRBJ1-2, the V gene TRBV29-1, with D unclear. The CDR3 contains 11 residues. CDR1 SQVTM and CDR2 ANQGSEA come from the germline V gene. Trimming left V 4 bases short and J 6 bases short, with 9 bases between. The CDR3 is CSVAGIHGYTF. For the CDR3, the DNA is TGCAGCGTTGCCGGGATACATGGCTACACCTTC. Complete variable domain (other parts from reference TRBV29-1 and TRBJ1-2): SAVISQKPSRDICQRGTSLTIQCQVDSQVTMMFWYRQQPGQSLTLIATANQGSEATYESGFVIDKFPISRPNLTFSTLTVSNMSPEDSSIYLCSVAGIHGYTFGSGTRLTVV.

This clonotype was seen repeatedly, ten times or more. The rearrangement joins TRBV6-5 to TRBJ2-3; the match to TRBD2 covers 11 bases. CDR1 and CDR2 (germline): MNHEY, SVGAGI. V was clipped by 1 base and J by 0 bases; unmatched bases: 9. The CDR3 has 19 residues. CDR3: CASSYFTGTSGDSTDTQYF. The CDR3 DNA reads TGTGCCAGCAGTTACTTCACCGGGACTAGCGGAGACAGCACAGATACGCAGTATTTT.

This clonotype was seen repeatedly, ten times or more. The chain combines TRBV29-1 with TRBJ2-2; 8 bases fit TRBD2. The junction had 5 bases not matched to a gene; V was cut back by 6 bases and J by 5 bases. The CDR3 runs to 13 residues. Per germline, CDR1 SQVTM and CDR2 ANQGSEA. The CDR3 here is CSVPGGWTGELFF. The DNA for the CDR3 is TGCAGCGTCCCGGGAGGGTGGACCGGGGAGCTGTTTTTT.

This clonotype appeared many times. The chain uses TRBV27 and TRBJ1-5; possibly TRBD1 for D (5 bases). The germline V gene encodes CDR1 MNHEY and CDR2 SMNVEV (reference sequence). V lost 6 bases to trimming and J lost 6 bases, with 15 bases between them. The CDR3 sequence is 14 residues long. The CDR3 DNA reads TGTGCCAGCAGGCCATCAGGGATTAGTCAGCCCCAGCATTTT. The encoded protein is CASRPSGISQPQHF.

This clonotype was seen at least ten times. V usage is TRBV4-1 and J usage is TRBJ1-1; D may be TRBD1 (6 bases). Looked up from germline, CDR1 is MGHRA and CDR2 is YSYEKL. V dropped 0 bases and J dropped 6 bases, with 11 bases sitting between them. The CDR3 consists of 14 residues. The DNA of the CDR3 is TGCGCCAGCAGCCAAGAGGACAGCCGGGCTGAAGCTTTCTTT. Its protein product is CASSQEDSRAEAFF.

The table lists this clonotype with many counts. The chain carries TRBV4-3 and TRBJ2-3; the D call may be TRBD1 or TRBD2 (5 bases each). Looked up from germline, CDR1 is LGHNA and CDR2 is YSLEER. V shed 0 bases and J shed 3 bases, with 16 bases lying between them. The CDR3 consists of 17 residues. The CDR3 here is CASSQERALQGTDTQYF. DNA of the CDR3: TGCGCCAGCAGCCAAGAGAGGGCCCTTCAGGGAACAGATACGCAGTATTTT.

As to this clonotype: A much larger clone differs by one base, so this may be a read error. The chain is built from TRBV7-2 and TRBJ2-7, with D possibly TRBD2 on 6 matching bases. V gave up 5 bases and J gave up 2 bases, with 19 bases separating them. The CDR3 is made up of 16 amino acids. Germline CDR1 reads SGHTA; CDR2 reads FQGNSA. CDR3 DNA: TGTGCCAGCAGCCACGACCCCGGGACTCAGCCCTACGAGCAGTACTTC. Encoded protein: CASSHDPGTQPYEQYF.

This rearrangement joins TRBV28 to TRBJ2-1, with 7 bases fitting TRBD2. After removal of 5 bases from V and 7 bases from J, the junction contained 14 bases not matched to a gene. Per germline, CDR1 MDHEN and CDR2 SYDVKM. CDR3 length equals 16 residues. This CDR3 is CASSLPIETSVNEQFF. CDR3 bases: TGTGCCAGCAGTCTACCAATCGAAACTAGCGTGAATGAGCAGTTCTTC.

Remarks on this clonotype: This sequence may be a read error, since a much larger clone differs from it by one base. The gene calls are TRBV20-1 and TRBJ2-4; D perhaps matches TRBD1 (6 bases). V shed 1 base and J shed 1 base, with 11 bases lying between them. The V gene's germline CDR1 is DFQATT and CDR2 SNEGSKA (reference sequence). This CDR3 is built from 15 residues. DNA for the CDR3: TGCAGTGCTAGAGCGCCAGGGGCGGCCAAAAACATTCAGTACTTC. It translates to CSARAPGAAKNIQYF.

This clonotype was observed many times. CDR3 loop: CASSPKGGYTEAFF. CDR3 nucleotide sequence: TGTGCCAGCAGCCCTAAAGGAGGGTACACTGAAGCTTTCTTT. The rearrangement joins TRBV2 to TRBJ1-1; D is ambiguous. CDR3 length: 14 amino acids. Germline lookup yields CDR1 SNHLY and CDR2 FYNNEI. The V end lost 6 bases, the J end lost 3 bases, and 14 bases lay between the germline ends.

A remark on this clonotype: The junction departs from the called germline gene at one end, perhaps through a read error. The chain couples TRBV18 to TRBJ2-7; 10 nucleotides line up with TRBD1. There are 15 residues in the CDR3. Germline values: CDR1 KGHSH, CDR2 LQKENI. The CDR3: CASSPRTGGSYGQYF. CDR3 coding DNA: TGTGCCAGCTCACCGAGGACAGGGGGAAGCTACGGGCAGTACTTC.

The chain is built from TRBV20-1 and TRBJ2-3, with 14 nucleotides matching TRBD2. Germline CDR1 reads DFQATT; CDR2 reads SNEGSKA (reference sequence). The V and J ends lost 3 bases and 3 bases, in that order; junction bases with no gene match: 17. This CDR3 is 20 amino acids long. Here the CDR3 DNA reads TGCAGTGCTAGCCCCCTATACCGACTAGCGGGGGGGCCGGGGACAGATACGCAGTATTTT. It encodes CSASPLYRLAGGPGTDTQYF.